A selection of T cell receptor beta chains follows, all from one sample in a study of T cell clonotyping in hematopoietic cell transplantation. Data came from immunoSEQ multiplex PCR; TCRdb stores just in-frame clones and leaves some out. The sample has about 6,800 clones, roughly 98% seen once; the top ten hold roughly 0.64%. The sample consisted of PBMCs, taken 30 days after allogeneic stem cell transplant. These receptors were taken from a male patient aged 55 to 69 who had an allogeneic stem cell transplant from a related donor, so the T cells may come from the graft donor. Some clones in this sample may be carry-over from other donors' samples. Each CDR3 is given with its conserved first and last residue. The D gene is left open where the match is weak. The listing skips clone size in some rows; elsewhere it reads once, few, many or a size class.

CDR3nt: TGTGCCAGCAGCTGGGACAGCACGAACACCGGGGAGCTGTTTTTT
CDR3aa: CASSWDSTNTGELFF
v_gene: TRBV5-8
d_gene: TRBD1
abundance: .
j_gene: TRBJ2-2

CDR3nt: TGTGCCAGCAGAGACGGGAGTGCGGCGACCCTCCACTTT
CDR3aa: CASRDGSAATLHF
v_gene: TRBV25-1
d_gene: .
abundance: .
j_gene: TRBJ1-6

CDR3nt: TGTGCCAGCAGCGATCGGACAGGGAATAACTATGGCTACACCTTC
CDR3aa: CASSDRTGNNYGYTF
v_gene: TRBV7-2
d_gene: TRBD1
abundance: .
j_gene: TRBJ1-2

CDR3nt: TGTGCCAGTAGCCGCGGGACTAGCGGGGGGGTGTTGGAGACCCAGTACTTC
CDR3aa: CASSRGTSGGVLETQYF
v_gene: TRBV19
d_gene: TRBD2
abundance: once
j_gene: TRBJ2-5

CDR3nt: TGCACCAGCAGATTCTCGCGAAAGACCTATGGCTACACCTTC
CDR3aa: CTSRFSRKTYGYTF
v_gene: TRBV1
d_gene: .
abundance: .
j_gene: TRBJ1-2

CDR3nt: TGTGCCAGCATGAAGACAGGCGGTCAGCCCCAGCATTTT
CDR3aa: CASMKTGGQPQHF
v_gene: TRBV6-1
d_gene: .
abundance: once
j_gene: TRBJ1-5

CDR3nt: TGTGCCAGCAGCCAAGATCCCAGGGGAACGGGCTACACCTTC
CDR3aa: CASSQDPRGTGYTF
v_gene: TRBV4-2
d_gene: .
abundance: .
j_gene: TRBJ1-2

CDR3nt: TGCGCCAGCAGCCAAAGCCCGGGGTCCCTTTATGGCTACACCTTC
CDR3aa: CASSQSPGSLYGYTF
v_gene: TRBV4-3
d_gene: .
abundance: once
j_gene: TRBJ1-2

CDR3nt: TGTGCCAGCAGCGTAGAGCTGGCCACTGAAGCTTTCTTT
CDR3aa: CASSVELATEAFF
v_gene: TRBV9
d_gene: .
abundance: .
j_gene: TRBJ1-1

CDR3nt: TGTGCCAGCAGCTTCCAGCTTAACCCCCGATCCTACGAGCAGTACTTC
CDR3aa: CASSFQLNPRSYEQYF
v_gene: TRBV11-2
d_gene: .
abundance: .
j_gene: TRBJ2-7

CDR3nt: TGTGCCAGCACCAAAGTCACCGCCGAGCGGTTCTTC
CDR3aa: CASTKVTAERFF
v_gene: TRBV5-6
d_gene: .
abundance: .
j_gene: TRBJ2-1

CDR3nt: TGTGCCAGCACCAACGGACTAGCGGGGGAAACAGATACGCAGTATTTT
CDR3aa: CASTNGLAGETDTQYF
v_gene: TRBV2
d_gene: TRBD2
abundance: once
j_gene: TRBJ2-3

CDR3nt: TGTGCCAGTAGTCCTTACGGCCTCTTTAATGAAAAACTGTTTTTT
CDR3aa: CASSPYGLFNEKLFF
v_gene: TRBV19
d_gene: .
abundance: .
j_gene: TRBJ1-4

CDR3nt: TGTGCCAGCAGCCGACAGGGGGGATGGGCAGATACGCAGTATTTT
CDR3aa: CASSRQGGWADTQYF
v_gene: TRBV5-6
d_gene: TRBD1
abundance: .
j_gene: TRBJ2-3

CDR3nt: TGCAGCGTTGGCGGCACTGAAGCTTTCTTT
CDR3aa: CSVGGTEAFF
v_gene: TRBV29-1
d_gene: .
abundance: .
j_gene: TRBJ1-1

CDR3nt: TGTGCCAGCCGATTTACTAACTATGGCTACACCTTC
CDR3aa: CASRFTNYGYTF
v_gene: TRBV6-6
d_gene: .
abundance: .
j_gene: TRBJ1-2

CDR3nt: TGTGCCAGCAGCTTATCGGGCCTGAACACTGAAGCTTTCTTT
CDR3aa: CASSLSGLNTEAFF
v_gene: TRBV7-3
d_gene: .
abundance: .
j_gene: TRBJ1-1

CDR3nt: TGTGCCAGCAGTGCCCCTATGACTAGAATCACCGGGGAGCTGTTTTTT
CDR3aa: CASSAPMTRITGELFF
v_gene: TRBV6-1
d_gene: .
abundance: .
j_gene: TRBJ2-2

CDR3nt: TGTGCCAGCAGCTTAGGCCCCGGGGCGCTCTATGGCTACACCTTC
CDR3aa: CASSLGPGALYGYTF
v_gene: TRBV11-2
d_gene: .
abundance: .
j_gene: TRBJ1-2

CDR3nt: TGTGCCAGCAGCCAAGATCCCGGCAGGATAGGCTACACCTTC
CDR3aa: CASSQDPGRIGYTF
v_gene: TRBV4-2
d_gene: .
abundance: .
j_gene: TRBJ1-2

CDR3nt: TGTGCCAGCAGCTTAGGGTCCCAGGGGGGCCAAGAGACCCAGTACTTC
CDR3aa: CASSLGSQGGQETQYF
v_gene: TRBV7-6
d_gene: .
abundance: .
j_gene: TRBJ2-5

CDR3nt: TGTGCCAGCAGCCCAGACGTCCGGGGATCGAACTACAATGAGCAGTTCTTC
CDR3aa: CASSPDVRGSNYNEQFF
v_gene: TRBV7-2
d_gene: .
abundance: .
j_gene: TRBJ2-1

CDR3nt: TGTGCCAGCAGCCTCCCAGGATTCTCCTACGAGCAGTACTTC
CDR3aa: CASSLPGFSYEQYF
v_gene: TRBV7-2
d_gene: .
abundance: .
j_gene: TRBJ2-7

CDR3nt: TGTGCCAGCAGCCAAACCTTCCGACCTGAAGCTTTCTTT
CDR3aa: CASSQTFRPEAFF
v_gene: TRBV7-9
d_gene: .
abundance: .
j_gene: TRBJ1-1

CDR3nt: TGTGCCAGCAGTTACACACCTGGGGGCCATGAGCAGTTCTTC
CDR3aa: CASSYTPGGHEQFF
v_gene: TRBV6-5
d_gene: .
abundance: .
j_gene: TRBJ2-1